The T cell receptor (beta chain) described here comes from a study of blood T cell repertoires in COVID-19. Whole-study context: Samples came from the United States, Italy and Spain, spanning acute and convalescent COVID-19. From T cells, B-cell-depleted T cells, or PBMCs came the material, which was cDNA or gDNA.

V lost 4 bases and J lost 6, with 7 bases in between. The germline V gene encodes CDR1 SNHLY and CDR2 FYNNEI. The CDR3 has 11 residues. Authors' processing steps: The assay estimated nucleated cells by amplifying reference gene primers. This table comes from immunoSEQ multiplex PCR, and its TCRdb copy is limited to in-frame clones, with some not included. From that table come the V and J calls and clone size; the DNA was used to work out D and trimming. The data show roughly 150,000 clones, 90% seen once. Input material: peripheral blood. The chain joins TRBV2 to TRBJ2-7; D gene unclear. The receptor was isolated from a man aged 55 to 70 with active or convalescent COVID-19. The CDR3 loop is CASSVLSEQYF. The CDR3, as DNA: TGTGCCAGCAGTGTACTATCCGAGCAGTACTTC. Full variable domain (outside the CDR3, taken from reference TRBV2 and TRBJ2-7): EPEVTQTPSHQVTQMGQEVILRCVPISNHLYFYWYRQILGQKVEFLVSFYNNEISEKSEIFDDQFSVERPDGSNFTLKIRSTKLEDSAMYFCASSVLSEQYFGPGTRLTVT.